These 3 T cell receptor beta chains came from one sample sequenced in a study of T cells in Graves' hyperthyroidism and ophthalmopathy. RNA transcripts gave rise to amplified TCR beta CDR3 regions. HTBI primers drove first-round RT-PCR of the TCR CDR3. Each CDR3 protein gets one entry after TCRdb re-called the multiplex PCR reads with MiXCR. The table has some 690,000 distinct CDR3 sequences, 17% seen once; the top ten hold about a sixth. Source material: blood. These TCRs come from a man over 45 with Graves' hyperthyroidism.

This clonotype was observed at least ten times. This chain joins TRBV12-3 or TRBV12-4 and TRBJ2-7; D may be TRBD2 (5 bases). The CDR3 is made up of 14 amino acids. The germline V and J ends were trimmed by 5 bases and 4 bases, with 15 bases remaining between them. The CDR3 reads CASSPWSGGYEQYF. The CDR3, as DNA: TGTGCCAGCAGTCCCTGGAGCGGTGGGTACGAGCAGTACTTC.

This clonotype occurred many times. The rearrangement links TRBV7-9 to TRBJ1-4; 12 nucleotides match TRBD1. Trimming cost V 2 bases and J 11 bases; bases outside gene matches: 6. The CDR3 contains 15 residues. Germline values: CDR1 SEHNR, CDR2 FQNEAQ (reference sequence). The CDR3 sequence: CASSLTSGTGGKLFF. CDR3 coding DNA: TGTGCCAGCAGCTTAACGTCCGGGACAGGGGGCAAACTGTTTTTT.

This clonotype appeared many times. The chain combines TRBV10-3 with TRBJ2-3, with 12 bases fitting TRBD2. V was clipped by 6 bases and J by 4 bases; unmatched bases: 5. Germline V lookup: CDR1 ENHRY, CDR2 SYGVKD. There are 15 residues in the CDR3. CDR3 in DNA: TGTGCCATCAGCAGGACTAGCGGGATGGCAGATACGCAGTATTTT. Its translation: CAISRTSGMADTQYF.